Following are 17 T cell receptor beta chains from one sample sequenced in a study of blood T cell repertoires in COVID-19. The table came from immunoSEQ multiplex PCR; TCRdb's copy has only in-frame clones and leaves some out. The profile shows 190,000 or so clones, 75% to 85% of them singletons. Sequencing was performed on PBMCs or T cells enriched from blood (not recorded which). Every receptor here comes from a man aged 35 to 55 who had recovered from COVID-19.

This chain connects TRBV19 to TRBJ1-3; a weak D match, TRBD1 (5 bases). CDR3 size: 15 residues. Deletions cut 5 bases from V and 0 bases from J, with 11 bases between. Per the germline V gene, CDR1 is LNHDA and CDR2 is SQIVND (reference sequence). This chain's CDR3 is CASSLGLISGNTIYF. DNA of the CDR3: TGTGCCAGTAGTCTGGGACTGATCTCTGGAAACACCATATATTTT.

The chain is built from TRBV5-8 and TRBJ1-2, with TRBD1 matching over 10 bases. J gave up 2 bases and V 1 base, and 8 bases lay outside the gene matches. CDR1 and CDR2 (germline): SGHTS, YDEGEE. This CDR3 is 17 amino acids long. CDR3 residues: CASSLRRGTGDNYGYTF. DNA for the CDR3: TGTGCCAGCAGCTTGAGACGAGGGACAGGGGACAACTATGGCTACACCTTC.

This sequence joins TRBV27 and TRBJ2-3; 7 bases fit TRBD2. CDR1 MNHEY and CDR2 SMNVEV come from the germline V gene (reference sequence). The ends lost 5 bases at V and 1 base at J; junction bases unmatched: 18. CDR3 length: 19 residues. The CDR3 loop is CASSPYAGEASVGTDTQYF. The CDR3 coding sequence is TGTGCCAGCAGTCCATATGCGGGGGAGGCGTCGGTCGGCACAGATACGCAGTATTTT.

The chain couples TRBV18 to TRBJ1-1; the D gene is possibly TRBD1 (6 bases). This CDR3 region has 15 residues. Germline CDR1 KGHSH, CDR2 LQKENI. V was cut by 6 bases and J by 6 bases, with 20 bases left in between. The CDR3, as DNA: TGTGCCAGCTCCCCGACGTACAGGGAAAGCGCTGAAGCTTTCTTT. Encoded protein: CASSPTYRESAEAFF. The full variable domain, completed using reference TRBV18 and TRBJ1-1, is NAGVMQNPRHLVRRRGQEARLRCSPMKGHSHVYWYRQLPEEGLKFMVYLQKENIIDESGMPKERFSAEFPKEGPSILRIQQVVRGDSAAYFCASSPTYRESAEAFFGQGTRLTVV.

The rearrangement joins TRBV12-3 or TRBV12-4 to TRBJ2-5; unclear D gene. The CDR3 sequence is 11 residues long. V shed 6 bases and J shed 7 bases, with 9 bases lying between them. CDR3 region: CASSPARTQYF. The CDR3 region has the DNA TGTGCCAGCAGCCCCGCGAGGACCCAGTACTTC.

The CDR3 protein is CASSPSANIVVPGLAGRTYEQYF. The CDR3 DNA sequence: TGTGCCAGCAGCCCATCGGCAAATATCGTTGTCCCGGGACTAGCGGGGCGGACCTACGAGCAGTACTTC. This chain connects TRBV9 to TRBJ2-7; 13 bases are a match to TRBD2. This CDR3 comprises 23 residues. Germline-derived CDR1 and CDR2 are SGDLS and YYNGEE. Unmatched junction bases numbered 27, after V lost 4 bases and J lost 2 bases.

The chain joins TRBV13 to TRBJ2-3; 8 bases match TRBD2. The trim removed 6 bases at V and 0 bases at J, leaving 5 bases unmatched. The CDR3 covers 15 residues. In germline, CDR1 is PRHDT, CDR2 FYEKMQ (reference sequence). The CDR3 DNA follows: TGTGCCAGCAGAGAAGCGGGGGATAGCACAGATACGCAGTATTTT. Encoded protein: CASREAGDSTDTQYF.

This clone was observed a single time. The rearrangement links TRBV5-5 to TRBJ2-3; D perhaps matches TRBD1 (5 bases). Trimming took 6 bases from V and 3 from J, leaving 11 bases between them. Germline V gives CDR1 SGHKS, CDR2 YYEKEE (reference sequence). CDR3 length equals 13 residues. In DNA form, the CDR3 reads TGTGCCAGCACCTTCGCAGGGACAGATACGCAGTATTTT. It yields the protein CASTFAGTDTQYF.

V is TRBV7-3 and J is TRBJ1-2; 8 bases fit TRBD1. The CDR3 loop spans 15 amino acids. The V and J ends lost 1 base and 3 bases, in that order; junction bases with no gene match: 4. CDR1 SGHTA and CDR2 FQGTGA come from the germline V gene. CDR3 bases: TGTGCCAGCAGCTTAAATTCAGGGGGCGACTATGGCTACACCTTC. This gives the protein CASSLNSGGDYGYTF.

This clone has a count of ten or more. This chain links TRBV27 with TRBJ2-5; 8 bases align to TRBD1. CDR3 length: 12 residues. Trimming took 2 bases from V and 10 from J; bases not matched to a gene: 3. The V gene's germline CDR1 is MNHEY and CDR2 SMNVEV (reference sequence). The CDR3, as DNA: TGTGCCAGCAGTTTAACAGGGGGAAGCCAGTACTTC. As protein: CASSLTGGSQYF.

The V and J genes are TRBV5-4 and TRBJ2-7; 8 nucleotides agree with TRBD2. This CDR3 contains 16 residues. Germline V gene lookup returns CDR1 SGHNT and CDR2 YYREEE (reference sequence). Germline trimming cut 1 base from V and 1 base from J; bases unmatched to any gene: 7. In nucleotides, the CDR3 is TGTGCCAGCAGCTTGAGTGGGCGGGGGGATTCCTACGAGCAGTACTTC. It codes for CASSLSGRGDSYEQYF.

As to this clone: Other nucleotide sequences from this sample produce the same CDR3. The chain links TRBV7-9 to TRBJ1-2, with a tentative D call TRBD1 (5 bases). V was clipped by 3 bases and J by 2 bases, with 7 bases between them. The length of the CDR3 is 13 residues. CDR1 and CDR2 (germline): SEHNR, FQNEAQ (reference sequence). DNA of the CDR3: TGTGCCAGCAGCTTGGGGCAGAACTATGGCTACACCTTC. Amino acids: CASSLGQNYGYTF.

This clone was observed a few times. The chain carries TRBV5-6 and TRBJ1-3; D is undetermined. V dropped 5 bases and J dropped 3 bases, with 15 bases sitting between them. The germline V gene encodes CDR1 SGHDT and CDR2 YYEEEE. This CDR3 has 15 amino acids. In DNA, the CDR3 is TGTGCCAGCAGTTCTTACGAGCCTTTTGGAAACACCATATATTTT. It encodes CASSSYEPFGNTIYF.

Concerning this clone itself: One end of the junction fails to match germline, which may point to a read error. This rearrangement joins TRBV14 to TRBJ1-2, with TRBD1 as a possible D gene (5 bases). This CDR3 contains 13 residues. CDR1 SGHDN and CDR2 FVKESK come from the germline V gene. The CDR3 sequence is CASSQALSGRTHF. In nucleotides, the CDR3 is TGTGCCAGCAGCCAAGCTTTGTCGGGCAGGACACACTTC. The full variable domain, with the rest looked up from reference TRBV14 and TRBJ1-2, is EAGVTQFPSHSVIEKGQTVTLRCDPISGHDNLYWYRRVMGKEIKFLLHFVKESKQDESGMPNNRFLAERTGGTYSTLKVQPAELEDSGVYFCASSQALSGRTHFGSGTRLTVV.

This rearrangement joins TRBV6-2 or TRBV6-3 to TRBJ2-3, with D possibly TRBD1 on 6 matching bases. CDR3 length: 21 amino acids. Germline CDR1 and CDR2: MNHEY and SVGEGT. Deletions cut 4 bases from V and 0 bases from J, with 29 bases between. CDR3 sequence reads: CASSSYSWSAAGEFSTDTQYF. DNA of the CDR3: TGTGCCAGCAGTTCTTACTCATGGTCGGCGGCAGGGGAATTTAGCACAGATACGCAGTATTTT.

This sequence joins TRBV12-3 or TRBV12-4 and TRBJ1-6; D is undetermined. The CDR3 is made up of 13 amino acids. The ends were cut back, 11 bases at V and 3 bases at J, with 11 bases in the middle. The DNA for the CDR3 is TGTGCCGTCCGGTCCCTCTATAATTCACCCCTCCACTTT. Protein sequence: CAVRSLYNSPLHF.

This sequence joins TRBV20-1 and TRBJ1-2; D not resolved. The V and J ends lost 3 bases and 2 bases respectively, with 10 bases between them. This CDR3 comprises 13 residues. Germline V gives CDR1 DFQATT, CDR2 SNEGSKA (reference sequence). The CDR3 bases are TGCAGTGCTAGTCCTCATACAAACTATGGCTACACCTTC. Translation gives CSASPHTNYGYTF.